This TCR beta chain was identified in a study of blood T cell dynamics during melanoma immunotherapy. Turning to the study itself: Patients with metastatic melanoma got pembrolizumab or nivolumab-ipilimumab as first-line care.

Noted time point: pre-treatment baseline. Blood was drawn before treatment and at week 3 after checkpoint blockade. Response was assessed by RECIST 1.1 at 12 weeks, except a couple of rapid progressors. This table comes from immunoSEQ multiplex PCR, and its TCRdb copy is limited to in-frame clones, with some not included. The sample consists of over 10,000 clones, roughly 91% of them appearing once. This clone was seen a few times. The antigen is undetermined. Study findings and constraints: At W3, later disease-control patients showed bifurcated PBMC repertoire changes, unlike progressors.

CDR3 length equals 16 residues. Germline CDR1 and CDR2: MNHGY and SAAAGT. V was pared by 7 bases and J by 5 bases, with 23 bases between. The sequenced sample was blood, obtained from a patient treated with checkpoint blockade. J is TRBJ1-2 and V is TRBV6-8; D is perhaps TRBD1 (5 bases). The sequence was collected from a human donor with melanoma. Written as DNA, the CDR3 is TGTGCCAGCATACACCCCCCCTGGCGAAAGGGGTATGGCTACACCTTC. Protein: CASIHPPWRKGYGYTF.